This TCR beta chain was sequenced during a study of cytomegalovirus exposure and HLA in healthy donors (dated by TCRdb to the late 2010s). At the level of the whole study: An earlier analysis of approximately 550 of the donors reported roughly 300 Gb of sequence data and more than 90 million unique TCR beta sequences from approximately 180 million T cells. About 280 gigabases of sequencing data and approximately 80 million unique TCR sequences were included in an early release covering 500 to 750 HLA-typed donors. Of the approximately 400 genotyped donors, approximately 80% were placed in the genetic ancestry cluster associated with self-reported Caucasian donors. The study aimed to test whether cataloging public T cell receptors could reveal signatures of past pathogen exposure. The T cell repertoires of around 670 subjects were profiled by immunosequencing and related to cytomegalovirus serostatus. Along with the approximately 700-subject first cohort, a separate validation cohort of about 110 different subjects was used. The study combined high-throughput TCR immunosequencing, statistical association of individual TCRs with disease status, and machine learning to predict cytomegalovirus infection status. To study patterns of TCR occurrence, a later analysis re-analyzed previously published TCR beta repertoires from under 750 donors and added high-resolution HLA genotyping. Rather than using new phenotypic data, the later analysis identified candidate immune exposures from TCR beta sequences and from how often those sequences occurred across donors. In an earlier analysis of a few hundred of the donors, high-throughput TCR beta sequencing was used to judge whether each TCR beta V gene segment behaved as functional or pseudogenic. Donor age, sex, ethnicity and CMV serostatus were collected together with the repertoire data. A later genetic analysis took genome-wide SNP genotypes for about 65% of the 666 donors and used that subset as a discovery cohort. All discovery cohort repertoires had been generated on a single sequencing platform. Both class I and class II loci were covered by HLA typing, at four-digit resolution. Typing coverage differed by locus: A, B, C, DRB1 and DQB1 were typed in roughly 629-630 donors, DQA1 in roughly 500, DPA1 in 600 to 610, and DPB1 in 472. About 5 DR-DQ haplotypes were handled as single units for association and clustering, since linkage in the cohort was strong. Across roughly 420 genotyped donors of the cohort, an average of roughly 200,000 unique TCR beta nucleotide sequences per donor were sequenced, and 15% to 20% of those sequences were non-productive.

This clone has a single count. Its antigen is currently not known. Qualities for individual bases were not recorded, and no much larger clone is one base off. The cohort consisted of 600 to 700 healthy bone marrow donors. All cohort members were sampled while nominally healthy, although unrecorded immune exposures were likely present. The donor was CMV seropositive and belonged to the group of 270 or so seropositive cohort members. A peripheral blood sample was provided by each donor, and peripheral blood mononuclear cells were used for TCR beta sequencing. Genomic DNA extraction from the blood cell samples was performed with the Qiagen DNeasy Blood Extraction Kit. The study at large found these results: The earlier analysis of fewer than 750 of the donors excluded 15 to 20 rarely observed V segments, including chromosome 9 orphons, because counts were too low. Immune exposure information for the cohort was limited to CMV serostatus. The presence/absence analyses assumed that sequencing depth was roughly uniform across donors, and that assumption may not be true. Correlated functional status among segregating V segments might reflect linkage disequilibrium, but an unknown experimental factor could not be ruled out. It was suggested by the authors that the approach could potentially be generalized to other disease states and immunological phenotypes. Because the 87-base-pair reads could not distinguish some IMGT-functional V segments, including TRBV6-2 and TRBV6-3, those segments were excluded. According to a later analysis, parvovirus B19, influenza, CMV and Epstein-Barr virus appeared linked to several top co-occurrence clusters. In a later analysis, most CMV-associated TCR beta chains were found to appear HLA-restricted, with HLA associations seemingly driven largely by CMV exposure. In an earlier analysis of 587 of the donors, most TCR beta V segments were observed in productive rearrangements about 90% or about 30% of the time, broadly matching IMGT annotations. An association between a missense DCLRE1C variant and V-gene and J-gene trimming of TCR beta chains was found in a later genetic analysis and replicated in an independent cohort. In vitro tests confirmed that a few of the cytomegalovirus-associated TCR beta chains recognize cytomegalovirus antigens. Only TCR beta chains were sequenced in this cohort, and the absence of alpha or paired-chain data limited detectable features. Most TCR sequences were observed very rarely across donors, whereas some public TCRs were present in many individuals. HLA typing was unavailable for some donors at each locus, so association tests used only the typed subset. Compared with equally common non-associated chains, HLA-associated TCR beta chains in a later analysis were more clonally expanded and had lower generation probabilities. The classifier was reported to diagnose cytomegalovirus status with high specificity and sensitivity in both the original cohort and the validation cohort. A further reported finding was that TCR beta sequences accurately predicted the HLA-A and HLA-B alleles for most subjects in the first cohort. Compared with the roughly 700-donor mean, donors in an Asian-associated ancestry cluster had fewer N-insertions in productive TCRs, according to a later genetic analysis. Strong co-occurrence of HLA alleles, especially DR and DQ, made assigning TCR associations to individual alleles difficult. The study listed 170 or so TCR beta chains as associated with cytomegalovirus. In a later analysis, the rate of TCR association differed among HLA loci, with DRB1 alleles having the most associated TCRs and HLA-C alleles having the fewest. In a later analysis, some 18,000 TCR beta sequences were associated with specific HLA alleles at a false discovery rate of 0.05. A cluster of highly shared sequence variants was judged likely to be a technical artifact of the sequencing pipeline.

Library preparation employed the immunoSEQ multiplex PCR assay. A mixture of 60 forward primers for TCR Vbeta segments and 13 reverse primers for TCR Jbeta segments was used in the multiplex PCR. The CDR3 region of rearranged TCR beta genes was amplified from genomic DNA by a multiplex PCR assay. The Illumina HiSeq System was used to sequence the amplified TCR beta libraries as 87-base-pair reads. The study's processing was this. A later analysis tallied around 80 million unique TCR beta chains across the roughly 610 repertoires, and approximately 11 million of those chains were shared by two or more donors. Raw reads were error-corrected and collapsed into unique sequences with a nearest-neighbor algorithm that merged closely related sequences to remove PCR and sequencing errors. CDR3 sequences were aligned to IMGT reference sequences to assign V, D and J gene segments. For a sequence to be retained, a match of at least six nucleotides was required to both a V gene segment and a J gene segment. Rearrangements were called productive when the CDR3 lacked stop codons and stayed in frame with V and J; all others were non-productive. Following IMGT convention, CDR3 was defined as the stretch from the second conserved V-encoded cysteine to the conserved J-encoded phenylalanine. The earlier analysis of about 610 of the donors excluded sequences that lacked an unambiguous match to a single V gene segment. In an earlier analysis of around 590 of the donors, a V segment was called functional when productive rearrangements were above 56.7%, and segregating when the standard deviation between donors exceeded 5%. A statistical classification framework was built for diagnosing cytomegalovirus status from the catalog of TCR beta chain sequences. In a later analysis, TCR nucleotide sequences were compared against IMGT/GENE-DB human TR gene sequences so that V and J genes could be assigned. The TCRdist pipeline was used in a later analysis to assign CDR3 sequences and most-parsimonious VDJ recombination scenarios. A later analysis defined each TCR beta chain by its CDR3 amino acid sequence plus V-gene family, and excluded reads lacking a unique V-gene family. As a way to deal with suspected cross-contamination and a sequencing artifact, a later analysis dropped approximately 590 nucleotide sequences that were highly shared and had low generation probability. In a later analysis, a clonal expansion index was calculated for each public chain from normalized within-repertoire ranks of inferred template counts. Generation probabilities in a later analysis came from a VDJ recombination model fitted to out-of-frame rearrangements, and those results were checked against IGoR. Hypergeometric tests were used in a later analysis to score TCR-TCR, TCR-HLA and TCR-CMV co-occurrence, with a repertoire-size bias correction applied to the TCR pairs. In a later analysis, false discovery rates were estimated by permuting HLA or CMV assignments 20 times. In a later analysis, co-occurring TCRs were grouped using DBSCAN, with TCRdist sequence similarity added in when clustering inside HLA-allele-positive subsets. Repertoires with fewer than 30,000 or more than 120,000 public chains, plus five repertoires with anomalous nucleotide sharing, were excluded from co-occurrence clustering. Drawn from immuneACCESS, this table holds only the in-frame rearrangements with V and J called that TCRdb kept. Clones are partly lost; checked studies trace under half to an unresolved V gene and leave the rest unexplained. V, J and clone size reflect that table, while D and trimming were determined from the DNA. For this sample the table gives approximately 160,000 clones, of which about three quarters were detected only once. Around 3% of the sample belongs to the ten largest clones.

The germline V gene provides CDR1 SGDLS and CDR2 YYNGEE. The CDR3 has 16 amino acids, counting the end cysteine and phenylalanine. Kept here is only the CDR3 DNA, which spans 48 bases and is read in frame from base 1. The germline V end is reduced by 4 bases and the J end by 5 bases; junction bases left unmatched: 7. The chain couples TRBV9 to TRBJ2-2; the central 11 bases match TRBD2. The receptor's source is a woman aged 40 to 50 in good health and CMV-seropositive. Input material: PBMCs. Here the CDR3 is given as CASSPQGTSGTGELFF. The DNA sequence is TGTGCCAGCAGCCCCCAAGGGACTAGCGGTACCGGGGAGCTGTTTTTT.